Following are 25 T cell receptor beta chains from one sample sequenced in a study of shared clonotypes between healthy human individuals. Only in-frame clones appear in the TCRdb table, and some are missing; sequencing was by immunoSEQ multiplex PCR. The sample records hundreds of thousands of clones, about three quarters being singletons. The sequencing input was PBMCs. The receptors derive from a woman aged 40 to 49 in good health. Some clones in this sample may be carry-over from other donors' samples.

This chain connects TRBV9 to TRBJ2-1; 9 bases are a match to TRBD1. CDR3 length: 15 amino acids. Germline assignment: CDR1 SGDLS and CDR2 YYNGEE. The ends lost 1 base at V and 4 bases at J; junction bases unmatched: 3. The CDR3 DNA sequence: TGTGCCAGCAGCGTACAGACAGGGGGGTACAATGAGCAGTTCTTC. This encodes CASSVQTGGYNEQFF.

This clone appeared once. Being one base from a much bigger clone, this may be a read error. The CDR3 nucleotides are TGTGCCAGCAGGGGGAGCACAGATACGCAGTATTTT. Its protein is CASRGSTDTQYF. V usage is TRBV28 and J usage is TRBJ2-3, with D unclear. CDR3 length: 12 amino acids. Per the germline V gene, CDR1 is MDHEN and CDR2 is SYDVKM. With 6 bases removed from V and 0 bases from J, the gap between germline ends came to 4 bases.

Turning to this clone: At the DNA level, this CDR3 is encoded by other sequences in the same sample as well. The chain carries TRBV5-4 and TRBJ1-1, with D possibly TRBD1 on 5 matching bases. The germline CDR1 and CDR2 sequences are SGHNT and YYREEE (reference sequence). The length of the CDR3 is 15 residues. V was trimmed by 0 bases and J by 1 base, leaving 10 bases between them. The CDR3 here is CASSLAGGGNTEAFF. Here the CDR3 DNA reads TGTGCCAGCAGCTTGGCCGGGGGAGGGAACACTGAAGCTTTCTTT. Together with reference TRBV5-4 and TRBJ1-1, the CDR3 gives the full variable domain: ETGVTQSPTHLIKTRGQQVTLRCSSQSGHNTVSWYQQALGQGPQFIFQYYREEENGRGNFPPRFSGLQFPNYSSELNVNALELDDSALYLCASSLAGGGNTEAFFGQGTRLTVV.

This clone came up a few times. The chain recombines TRBV5-1 with TRBJ2-2, with D tentatively TRBD2 (5 bases). This CDR3 is built from 15 residues. Germline V lookup: CDR1 SGHRS, CDR2 YFSETQ. The V end lost 0 bases, the J end lost 4 bases, and 10 bases lay between the germline ends. The CDR3 reads CASSLALVGTGELFF. DNA for the CDR3: TGCGCCAGCAGCTTGGCACTAGTAGGCACCGGGGAGCTGTTTTTT.

The chain links TRBV30 to TRBJ1-4; D gene uncertain. Trimming removed 0 bases from V and 6 bases from J, with 14 bases in between. The CDR3 consists of 15 residues. Germline CDR1 GTSNPN, CDR2 SVGIG (reference sequence). The CDR3 protein is CAWSVKFRNDEKLFF. The CDR3 nucleotides are TGTGCCTGGAGTGTAAAGTTTAGAAATGATGAAAAACTGTTTTTT. Filled out from reference TRBV30 and TRBJ1-4, the complete variable domain reads SQTIHQWPATLVQPVGSPLSLECTVEGTSNPNLYWYRQAAGRGLQLLFYSVGIGQISSEVPQNLSASRPQDRQFILSSKKLLLSDSGFYLCAWSVKFRNDEKLFFGSGTQLSVL.

V and J are TRBV5-4 and TRBJ2-1, with a possible D match to TRBD2 (6 bases). There are 13 residues in the CDR3. Germline V gene data show CDR1 as SGHNT and CDR2 as YYREEE (reference sequence). Deletions cut 10 bases from V and 5 bases from J, with 16 bases between. CDR3: CASSGVSNNEQFF. CDR3 coding DNA: TGTGCCTCCTCGGGGGTTTCTAACAATGAGCAGTTCTTC. Filled out from reference TRBV5-4 and TRBJ2-1, the complete variable domain reads ETGVTQSPTHLIKTRGQQVTLRCSSQSGHNTVSWYQQALGQGPQFIFQYYREEENGRGNFPPRFSGLQFPNYSSELNVNALELDDSALYLCASSGVSNNEQFFGPGTRLTVL.

The genes are TRBV10-2 and TRBJ2-2, with unresolved D. Deletions cut 2 bases from V and 4 bases from J, with 11 bases between. CDR3 length: 15 residues. CDR1 is WSHSY, CDR2 SAAADI, per germline. CDR3 coding DNA: TGCGCCAGCAGTGAGCGTGGGTTCCCCACCGGGGAGCTGTTTTTT. Its protein product is CASSERGFPTGELFF.

The rearrangement joins TRBV10-2 to TRBJ1-1; D unclear. This CDR3 comprises 13 residues. Trimming removed 3 bases from V and 10 bases from J, with 15 bases in between. Per the germline V gene, CDR1 is WSHSY and CDR2 is SAAADI. CDR3 residues: CASSEDRQWGAFF. CDR3 sequence (DNA): TGCGCCAGCAGTGAAGATCGCCAGTGGGGAGCTTTCTTT.

The chain employs TRBV19 and TRBJ2-7; D might be TRBD2 (6 bases). The CDR3 loop spans 13 amino acids. Per germline, CDR1 LNHDA and CDR2 SQIVND (reference sequence). The V end lost 5 bases, the J end lost 4 bases, and 12 bases lay between the germline ends. The CDR3 nucleotides read TGTGCCAGTAGTGGGGCTAGCGCGTACGAGCAGTACTTC. Residues: CASSGASAYEQYF. The full variable domain, completed using reference TRBV19 and TRBJ2-7, is DGGITQSPKYLFRKEGQNVTLSCEQNLNHDAMYWYRQDPGQGLRLIYYSQIVNDFQKGDIAEGYSVSREKKESFPLTVTSAQKNPTAFYLCASSGASAYEQYFGPGTRLTVT.

J is TRBJ2-2 and V is TRBV18; a possible D gene is TRBD1 (6 bases). The germline V and J ends were trimmed by 3 bases and 4 bases, with 9 bases remaining between them. Germline assignment: CDR1 KGHSH and CDR2 LQKENI. The CDR3 spans 14 residues. The CDR3 here is CASSPQGFTGELFF. The CDR3 region has the DNA TGTGCCAGCTCACCCCAGGGGTTCACCGGGGAGCTGTTTTTT.

V and J are TRBV30 and TRBJ2-5; 13 bases are a match to TRBD2. Germline CDR1 GTSNPN, CDR2 SVGIG (reference sequence). CDR3 size: 16 residues. With 3 bases clipped from V and 5 bases from J, the junction kept 9 bases outside the gene matches. This chain's CDR3 is CAWSVGLAGVRETQYF. The CDR3 DNA sequence: TGTGCCTGGAGCGTCGGACTAGCGGGAGTGAGGGAGACCCAGTACTTC.

This chain uses TRBV27 with TRBJ2-1; D gene unclear. V dropped 3 bases and J dropped 5 bases, with 5 bases sitting between them. The CDR3 extends over 12 amino acids. The germline V gene has CDR1 MNHEY and CDR2 SMNVEV (reference sequence). CDR3 amino acids: CASSFNDNEQFF. CDR3 nucleotide sequence: TGTGCCAGCAGTTTTAACGACAATGAGCAGTTCTTC.

The CDR3, as DNA: TGTGCCAGTACTCCCGGGAGCGGGAGGGCCCGGAATGAGCAGTTCTTC. Protein sequence: CASTPGSGRARNEQFF. The V call is TRBV19, the J call TRBJ2-1, with 10 nucleotides matching TRBD2. The CDR3 consists of 16 residues. The trim removed 7 bases at V and 7 bases at J, leaving 13 bases unmatched. Germline CDR1 reads LNHDA; CDR2 reads SQIVND (reference sequence).

This clone was seen a few times. J is TRBJ2-2 and V is TRBV10-3; TRBD2 is a possible D gene (6 bases). With 6 bases removed from V and 3 bases from J, the gap between germline ends came to 14 bases. The CDR3 sequence is 15 residues long. Germline V gene sequence: CDR1 ENHRY, CDR2 SYGVKD. The CDR3 loop reads CAIRDGTPHTGELFF. The DNA of the CDR3 is TGTGCCATCAGGGACGGGACTCCACACACCGGGGAGCTGTTTTTT.

The CDR3 bases are TGTGCCAGCAGCTATCAGGGCTCTGTCGGGGAGCTGTTTTTT. Its translation: CASSYQGSVGELFF. The chain joins TRBV6-5 to TRBJ2-2, with TRBD1 as a possible D gene (5 bases). The CDR3 has 14 amino acids. The V gene lost 6 bases and the J gene lost 7 bases, with 15 bases spanning the gap. Germline lookup yields CDR1 MNHEY and CDR2 SVGAGI.

The chain joins TRBV6-1 to TRBJ2-3; 11 bases line up with TRBD1. The CDR3 sequence is 14 residues long. V gave up 10 bases and J gave up 3 bases; unmatched junction bases: 6. Germline V lookup: CDR1 MNHNS, CDR2 SASEGT. The CDR3 is CAITGTGGTDTQYF. The DNA of the CDR3 is TGTGCCATTACCGGGACAGGGGGGACAGATACGCAGTATTTT.

CDR3 DNA: TGTGCCAGCAGCTCAGAAACCGGGGAGCTGTTTTTT. As protein: CASSSETGELFF. V usage is TRBV11-2 and J usage is TRBJ2-2; D unclear. This CDR3 comprises 12 residues. Germline assignment: CDR1 SGHAT and CDR2 FQNNGV. Trimming took 4 bases from V and 5 from J, leaving 5 bases between them.

This clone was observed a few times. The CDR3 end shows no conserved phenylalanine or tryptophan, and so a read error is likely. It is unclear where the CDR3 begins or ends on the DNA, so no DNA is shown, and the CDR3 is as TCRdb lists it. The chain has TRBV25-1 and TRBJ1-4; the table's D call of TRBD1 was not tested on the DNA. The germline gives CDR1 MGHDK, CDR2 SYGVNS. The CDR3 contains 9 residues when both ends are counted. CDR3 sequence: CARTGDTRV.

As concerns this clone: This sequence is one base from a far larger clone and is likely a read error. The V call is TRBV28, the J call TRBJ2-7; D is unclear. From germline, CDR1 is MDHEN and CDR2 SYDVKM. This CDR3 region has 13 residues. Written as DNA, the CDR3 is TGTGCCAGCAGTTACCCCAATTCCTACGAGCGGTACTTC. Translated: CASSYPNSYERYF.

The chain couples TRBV7-9 to TRBJ1-2, with a tentative D call TRBD1 (5 bases). V shed 5 bases and J shed 8 bases, with 15 bases lying between them. The CDR3 extends over 13 amino acids. Germline V lookup: CDR1 SEHNR, CDR2 FQNEAQ (reference sequence). CDR3 amino acids: CASSPGRFAGYTF. The CDR3 DNA follows: TGTGCCAGCAGCCCGGGACGGTTCGCAGGCTACACCTTC.

In this sample, this clone turned up once. This may arise from a read error, as a much more abundant clone is one base away. This chain uses TRBV9 with TRBJ1-1; D gene unclear. CDR1 and CDR2 from the germline V gene are SGDLS and YYNGEE. The CDR3 is 13 amino acids. V lost 6 bases and J 3 bases, leaving 12 bases between the germline ends. The CDR3, as DNA: TGTGCCAGCAACGAGGGTGGGGACACTGAAGCTTTCTTT. Protein: CASNEGGDTEAFF.

The gene calls are TRBV18 and TRBJ2-1, with 9 bases aligning to TRBD1. CDR3 length equals 18 residues. Unmatched junction bases numbered 11, after V lost 0 bases and J lost 5 bases. Germline lookup yields CDR1 KGHSH and CDR2 LQKENI. CDR3 nucleotide sequence: TGTGCCAGCTCACCACCTTGGGGTACAGGGGGCTTGGACAATGAGCAGTTCTTC. It specifies CASSPPWGTGGLDNEQFF. The full variable domain, completed using reference TRBV18 and TRBJ2-1, is NAGVMQNPRHLVRRRGQEARLRCSPMKGHSHVYWYRQLPEEGLKFMVYLQKENIIDESGMPKERFSAEFPKEGPSILRIQQVVRGDSAAYFCASSPPWGTGGLDNEQFFGPGTRLTVL.

The chain has TRBV5-5 and TRBJ2-1; maybe TRBD1 (6 bases). This CDR3 is built from 14 residues. V was cut by 0 bases and J by 4 bases, with 8 bases left in between. Germline V CDR1 and CDR2: SGHKS, YYEKEE (reference sequence). The CDR3 DNA sequence: TGTGCCAGCAGCTTGGTCAGGGGTTACAATGAGCAGTTCTTC. This translates into CASSLVRGYNEQFF.

The chain links TRBV4-3 to TRBJ1-1; no clear D gene. Trimming removed 4 bases from V and 1 base from J, with 7 bases in between. There are 13 residues in the CDR3. Germline V gene sequence: CDR1 LGHNA, CDR2 YSLEER. This CDR3 reads CASSPQENTEAFF. The CDR3 DNA is TGCGCCAGCAGCCCGCAGGAGAACACTGAAGCTTTCTTT.

The V and J genes are TRBV30 and TRBJ2-7; tentative D call: TRBD2 (5 bases). Trimming took 0 bases from V and 1 from J, leaving 16 bases between them. CDR1 and CDR2 from the germline V gene are GTSNPN and SVGIG (reference sequence). The CDR3 is 16 amino acids. CDR3 sequence reads: CAWSVPGYGRSYEQYF. In DNA, the CDR3 is TGTGCCTGGAGTGTGCCGGGGTACGGCCGGTCCTACGAGCAGTACTTC.